This entry describes one T cell receptor (beta chain). The data originate from a study of control samples from healthy donors and cancer patients. The CDR3 consists of 16 residues. The method was immunoSEQ multiplex PCR; TCRdb's version includes in-frame clones alone and lacks a portion of them. The data show about 40,000 clones, 70% to 90% seen once. The J gene is TRBJ1-4, the V gene TRBV21-1. TRBV21-1 is classified as a pseudogene. The TCR was taken from an older woman with lung cancer. Sequencing was carried out using PBMCs. This CDR3 is CASSKVTRWCEEKLFF. In nucleotides, the CDR3 is TGTGCCAGCAGCAAAGTTACCCGGTGGTGTGAGGAAAAACTGTTTTTT.